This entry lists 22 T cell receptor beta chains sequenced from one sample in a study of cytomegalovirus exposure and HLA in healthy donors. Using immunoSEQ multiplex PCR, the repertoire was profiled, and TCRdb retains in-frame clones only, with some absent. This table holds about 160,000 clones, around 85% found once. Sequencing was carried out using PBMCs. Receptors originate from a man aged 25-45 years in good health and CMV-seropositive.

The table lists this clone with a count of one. CDR3 DNA sequence: TGTGCCAGCAGTCCATCCGGGGGGGTCGGAGAGACCCAGTACTTC. Translation gives CASSPSGGVGETQYF. The gene calls are TRBV6-5 and TRBJ2-5; 8 bases map to TRBD2. The CDR3 extends over 15 amino acids. The V and J ends lost 5 bases and 4 bases, in that order; junction bases with no gene match: 9. CDR1 and CDR2 (germline): MNHEY, SVGAGI.

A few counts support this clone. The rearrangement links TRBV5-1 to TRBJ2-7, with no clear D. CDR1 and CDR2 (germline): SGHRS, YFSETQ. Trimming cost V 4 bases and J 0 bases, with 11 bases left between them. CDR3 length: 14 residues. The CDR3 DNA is TGCGCCAGCAGCGGCCTTGGCGGCTCCTACGAGCAGTACTTC. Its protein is CASSGLGGSYEQYF.

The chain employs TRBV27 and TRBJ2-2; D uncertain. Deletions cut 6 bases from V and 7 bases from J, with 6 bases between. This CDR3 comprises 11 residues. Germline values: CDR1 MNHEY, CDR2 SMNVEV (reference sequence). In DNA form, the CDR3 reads TGTGCCAGCAGGTCGTTCGGGGAGCTGTTTTTT. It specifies CASRSFGELFF.

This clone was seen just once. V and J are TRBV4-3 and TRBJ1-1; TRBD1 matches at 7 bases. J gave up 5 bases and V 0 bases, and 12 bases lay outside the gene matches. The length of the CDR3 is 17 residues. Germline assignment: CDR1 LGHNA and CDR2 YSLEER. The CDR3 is CASSQDARGGGRTEAFF. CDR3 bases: TGCGCCAGCAGCCAAGATGCTCGAGGGGGCGGGCGAACTGAAGCTTTCTTT.

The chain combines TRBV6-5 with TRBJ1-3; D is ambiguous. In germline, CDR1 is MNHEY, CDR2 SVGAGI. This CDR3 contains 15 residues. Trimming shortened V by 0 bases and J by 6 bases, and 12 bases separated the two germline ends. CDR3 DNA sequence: TGTGCCAGCAGTTACTCCAACCCTATTTCAAACACCATATATTTT. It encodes CASSYSNPISNTIYF.

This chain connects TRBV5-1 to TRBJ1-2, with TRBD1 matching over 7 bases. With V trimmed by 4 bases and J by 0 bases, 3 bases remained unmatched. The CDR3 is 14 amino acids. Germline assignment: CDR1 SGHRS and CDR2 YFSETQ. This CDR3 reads CASSRDSPNYGYTF. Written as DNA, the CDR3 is TGCGCCAGCAGCCGGGACAGTCCTAACTATGGCTACACCTTC.

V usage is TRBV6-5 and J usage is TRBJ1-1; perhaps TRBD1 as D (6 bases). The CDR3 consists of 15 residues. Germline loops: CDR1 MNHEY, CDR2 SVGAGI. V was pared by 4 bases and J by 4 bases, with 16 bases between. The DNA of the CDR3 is TGTGCCAGCAGTTCCCTTACAGGGAGGGGCACTGAAGCTTTCTTT. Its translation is CASSSLTGRGTEAFF.

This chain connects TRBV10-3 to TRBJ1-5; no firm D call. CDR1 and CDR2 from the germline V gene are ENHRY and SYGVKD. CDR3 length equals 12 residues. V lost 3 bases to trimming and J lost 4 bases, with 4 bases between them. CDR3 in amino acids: CAISDSNQPQHF. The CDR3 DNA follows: TGTGCCATCAGTGATTCTAATCAGCCCCAGCATTTT.

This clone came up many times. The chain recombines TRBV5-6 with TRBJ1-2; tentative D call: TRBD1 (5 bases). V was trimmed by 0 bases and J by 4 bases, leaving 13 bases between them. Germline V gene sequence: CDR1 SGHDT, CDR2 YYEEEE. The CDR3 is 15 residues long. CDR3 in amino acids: CASSLAGAGSYGYTF. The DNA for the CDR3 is TGTGCCAGCAGCTTGGCCGGGGCGGGGAGCTATGGCTACACCTTC.

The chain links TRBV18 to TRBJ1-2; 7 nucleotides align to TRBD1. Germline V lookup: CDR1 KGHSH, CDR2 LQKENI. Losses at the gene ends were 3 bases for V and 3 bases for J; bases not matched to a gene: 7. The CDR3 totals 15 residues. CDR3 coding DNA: TGTGCCAGCTCACCTTTCCGGGACAGATACTATGGCTACACCTTC. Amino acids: CASSPFRDRYYGYTF.

Here the CDR3 DNA reads TGTGCCAGCAGTTACGGGACTAGCGGGGGTTACGAGCAGTACTTC. Encoded protein: CASSYGTSGGYEQYF. This sequence joins TRBV6-5 and TRBJ2-7; 14 bases are a match to TRBD2. V gave up 2 bases and J gave up 4 bases; unmatched junction bases: 1. This CDR3 comprises 15 residues. The germline CDR1 and CDR2 sequences are MNHEY and SVGAGI.

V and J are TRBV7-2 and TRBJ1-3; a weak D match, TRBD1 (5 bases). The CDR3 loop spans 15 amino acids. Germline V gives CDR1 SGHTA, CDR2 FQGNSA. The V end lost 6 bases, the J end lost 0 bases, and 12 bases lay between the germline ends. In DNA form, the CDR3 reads TGTGCCAGCAGACAACCAGGGATCTCTGGAAACACCATATATTTT. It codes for CASRQPGISGNTIYF.

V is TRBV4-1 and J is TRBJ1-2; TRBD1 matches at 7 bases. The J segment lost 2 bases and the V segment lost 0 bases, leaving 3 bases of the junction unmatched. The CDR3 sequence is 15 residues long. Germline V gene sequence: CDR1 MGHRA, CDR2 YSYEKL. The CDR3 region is CASSQDGQENYGYTF. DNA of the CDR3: TGCGCCAGCAGCCAAGATGGACAGGAGAACTATGGCTACACCTTC.

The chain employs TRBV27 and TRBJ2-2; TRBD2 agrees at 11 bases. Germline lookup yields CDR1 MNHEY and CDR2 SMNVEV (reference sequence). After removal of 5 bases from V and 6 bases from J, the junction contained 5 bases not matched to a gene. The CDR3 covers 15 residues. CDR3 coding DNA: TGTGCCAGCAGTCCAATAGCGGGGGGGTCCGGGGAGCTGTTTTTT. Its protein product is CASSPIAGGSGELFF.

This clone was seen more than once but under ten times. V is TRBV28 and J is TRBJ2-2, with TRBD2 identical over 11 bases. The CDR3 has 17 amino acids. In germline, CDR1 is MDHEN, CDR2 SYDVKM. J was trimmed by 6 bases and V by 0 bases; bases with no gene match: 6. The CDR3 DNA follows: TGTGCCAGCAGTTTATGGGGACTAGCGGTAGGACCCGGGGAGCTGTTTTTT. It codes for CASSLWGLAVGPGELFF.

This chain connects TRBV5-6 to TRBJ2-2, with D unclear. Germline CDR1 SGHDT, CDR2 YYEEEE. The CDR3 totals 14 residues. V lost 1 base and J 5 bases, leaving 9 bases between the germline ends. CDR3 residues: CASSLPGLTGELFF. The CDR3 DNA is TGTGCCAGCAGCTTGCCAGGATTAACCGGGGAGCTGTTTTTT.

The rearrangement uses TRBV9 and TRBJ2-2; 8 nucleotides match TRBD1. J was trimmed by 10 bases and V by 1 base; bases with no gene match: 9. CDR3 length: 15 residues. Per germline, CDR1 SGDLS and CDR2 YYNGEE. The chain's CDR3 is CASSVPILGQEELFF. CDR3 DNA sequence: TGTGCCAGCAGCGTACCCATCCTGGGACAGGAGGAGCTGTTTTTT.

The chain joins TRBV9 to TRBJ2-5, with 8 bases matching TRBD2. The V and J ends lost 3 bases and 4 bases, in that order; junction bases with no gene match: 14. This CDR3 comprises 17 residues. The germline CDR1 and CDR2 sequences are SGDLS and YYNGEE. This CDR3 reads CASSGGLGPEYGETQYF. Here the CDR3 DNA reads TGTGCCAGCAGCGGGGGACTAGGGCCGGAATACGGAGAGACCCAGTACTTC. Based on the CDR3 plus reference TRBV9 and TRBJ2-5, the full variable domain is DSGVTQTPKHLITATGQRVTLRCSPRSGDLSVYWYQQSLDQGLQFLIQYYNGEERAKGNILERFSAQQFPDLHSELNLSSLELGDSALYFCASSGGLGPEYGETQYFGPGTRLLVL.

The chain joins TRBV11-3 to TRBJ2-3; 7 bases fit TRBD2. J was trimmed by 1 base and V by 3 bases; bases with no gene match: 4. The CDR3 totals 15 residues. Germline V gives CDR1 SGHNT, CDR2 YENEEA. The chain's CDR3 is CASSFGRGGTDTQYF. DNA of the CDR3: TGTGCCAGCAGCTTTGGCCGGGGGGGCACAGATACGCAGTATTTT.

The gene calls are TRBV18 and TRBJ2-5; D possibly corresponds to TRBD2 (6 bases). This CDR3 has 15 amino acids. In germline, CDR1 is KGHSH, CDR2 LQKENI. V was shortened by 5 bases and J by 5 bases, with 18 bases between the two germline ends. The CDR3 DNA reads TGTGCCAGCTCATTACAGAACCCGGGGAGGGAGACCCAGTACTTC. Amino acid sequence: CASSLQNPGRETQYF. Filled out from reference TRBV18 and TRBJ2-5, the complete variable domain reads NAGVMQNPRHLVRRRGQEARLRCSPMKGHSHVYWYRQLPEEGLKFMVYLQKENIIDESGMPKERFSAEFPKEGPSILRIQQVVRGDSAAYFCASSLQNPGRETQYFGPGTRLLVL.

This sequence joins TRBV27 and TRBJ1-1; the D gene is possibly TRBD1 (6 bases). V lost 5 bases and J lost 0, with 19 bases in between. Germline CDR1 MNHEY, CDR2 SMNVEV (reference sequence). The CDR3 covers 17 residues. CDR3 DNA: TGTGCCAGCAGTCCCTGGGACGCGGGGGCGTTGAACACTGAAGCTTTCTTT. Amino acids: CASSPWDAGALNTEAFF.

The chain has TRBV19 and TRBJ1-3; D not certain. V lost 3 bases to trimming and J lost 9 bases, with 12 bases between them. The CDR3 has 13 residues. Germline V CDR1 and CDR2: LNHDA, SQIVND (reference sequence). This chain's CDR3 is CASSIGVMSTIYF. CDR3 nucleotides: TGTGCCAGTAGTATTGGAGTGATGAGCACCATATATTTT.